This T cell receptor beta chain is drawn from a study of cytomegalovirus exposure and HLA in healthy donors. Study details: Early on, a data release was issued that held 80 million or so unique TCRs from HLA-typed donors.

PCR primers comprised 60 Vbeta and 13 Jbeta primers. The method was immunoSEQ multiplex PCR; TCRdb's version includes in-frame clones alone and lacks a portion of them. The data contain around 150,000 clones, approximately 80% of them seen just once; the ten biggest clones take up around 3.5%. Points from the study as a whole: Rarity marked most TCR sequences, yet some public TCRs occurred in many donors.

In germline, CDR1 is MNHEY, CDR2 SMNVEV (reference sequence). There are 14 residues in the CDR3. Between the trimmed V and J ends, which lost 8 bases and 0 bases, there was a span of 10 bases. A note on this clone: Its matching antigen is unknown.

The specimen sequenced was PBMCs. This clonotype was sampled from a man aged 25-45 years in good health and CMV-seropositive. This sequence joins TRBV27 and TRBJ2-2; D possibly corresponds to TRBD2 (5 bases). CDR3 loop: CASATGSNTGELFF. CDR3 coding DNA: TGTGCCAGCGCCACGGGGTCGAACACCGGGGAGCTGTTTTTT.